This T cell receptor (beta chain) was sequenced in a study of T cells after yellow fever vaccination. Looking at the study overall: Preparing low-cell-number fractions relied on SMART-Seq v4 Ultra Low Input.

V lost 6 bases, J lost 1 base, and 10 bases lay in between. There are 13 residues in the CDR3. CDR1 is LNHDA, CDR2 SQIVND, per germline (reference sequence). This clonotype has just a few counts. Via MiXCR, TCRdb re-called the 5' RACE reads, giving one row per CDR3 protein. The sample lists around 340,000 distinct CDR3 sequences; about 9.5% were seen once. The V gene is TRBV19, the J gene TRBJ2-7; D gene ambiguous. This TCR derives from a man aged 18 to 29 who received the YFV17D yellow fever vaccine. This specimen consisted of PBMCs, obtained on the day of the first yellow fever vaccination. The CDR3 DNA follows: TGTGCCAGTAGCCCCCGGCATTCCTACGAGCAGTACTTC. Its protein product is CASSPRHSYEQYF.